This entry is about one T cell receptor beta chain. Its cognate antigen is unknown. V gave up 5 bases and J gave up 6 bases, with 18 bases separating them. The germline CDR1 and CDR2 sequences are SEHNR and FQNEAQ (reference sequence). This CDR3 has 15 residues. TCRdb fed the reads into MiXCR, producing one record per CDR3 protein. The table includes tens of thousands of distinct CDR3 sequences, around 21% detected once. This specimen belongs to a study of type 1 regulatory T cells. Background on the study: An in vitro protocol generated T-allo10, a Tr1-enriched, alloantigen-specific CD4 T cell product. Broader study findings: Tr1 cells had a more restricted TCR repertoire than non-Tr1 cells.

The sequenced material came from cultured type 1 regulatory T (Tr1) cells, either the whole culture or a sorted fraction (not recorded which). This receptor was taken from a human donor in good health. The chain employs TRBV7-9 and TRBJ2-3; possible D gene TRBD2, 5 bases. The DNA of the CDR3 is TGTGCCAGCAGCAAATCCCTCGGGCGGGCGGATACGCAGTATTTT. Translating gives CASSKSLGRADTQYF.